One sample yielded the 27 T cell receptor beta chains listed below, sequenced in a study of identical twins. TCRdb recomputed calls from the 5' RACE reads with MiXCR, one row per CDR3 protein. The profile shows about 520,000 distinct CDR3 sequences, 22% of them singletons. These data also formed part of another study, on T cells expressing NK-cell markers.

The sequencing sample was made of CD4+ T cells sorted from blood. These receptors came from a woman under 30 in good health.

There are a few counts of this clonotype. The rearrangement joins TRBV5-1 to TRBJ2-3, with D possibly called TRBD1 or TRBD2 (5 bases each). Germline V lookup: CDR1 SGHRS, CDR2 YFSETQ. V was shortened by 3 bases and J by 2 bases, with 16 bases between the two germline ends. The length of the CDR3 is 16 residues. The CDR3 here is CASSSAPLGPTDTQYF. CDR3 nucleotides: TGCGCCAGCAGCTCGGCCCCGCTGGGACCCACAGATACGCAGTATTTT. The full variable domain, with the rest looked up from reference TRBV5-1 and TRBJ2-3, is KAGVTQTPRYLIKTRGQQVTLSCSPISGHRSVSWYQQTPGQGLQFLFEYFSETQRNKGNFPGRFSGRQFSNSRSEMNVSTLELGDSALYLCASSSAPLGPTDTQYFGPGTRLTVL.

This clonotype was found a few times. The chain is built from TRBV3-1 and TRBJ2-7; D call uncertain. Trimming removed 2 bases from V and 2 bases from J, with 13 bases in between. The CDR3 has 15 residues. Germline V gene sequence: CDR1 LGHDT, CDR2 YNNKEL (reference sequence). The CDR3 sequence is CASSQWELRTYEQYF. Written as DNA, the CDR3 is TGTGCCAGCAGCCAATGGGAACTACGGACCTACGAGCAGTACTTC.

The CDR3 DNA reads TGTGCCAGCAGTGGGGGGCGGGGGAGCACAGATACGCAGTATTTT. Protein: CASSGGRGSTDTQYF. V usage is TRBV6-1 and J usage is TRBJ2-3; TRBD2 is a possible D gene (7 bases). Per germline, CDR1 MNHNS and CDR2 SASEGT. The CDR3 totals 15 residues. The V and J ends lost 4 bases and 0 bases respectively, with 11 bases between them.

The chain combines TRBV30 with TRBJ2-7; D is perhaps TRBD1 (8 bases). The CDR3 loop spans 13 amino acids. Germline CDR1 reads GTSNPN; CDR2 reads SVGIG (reference sequence). V lost 2 bases and J lost 4, with 12 bases in between. CDR3 amino acids: CAWSHRGGYEQYF. In nucleotides, the CDR3 is TGTGCCTGGAGTCACAGGGGGGGATACGAGCAGTACTTC. The whole variable domain, filled in from reference TRBV30 and TRBJ2-7, reads SQTIHQWPATLVQPVGSPLSLECTVEGTSNPNLYWYRQAAGRGLQLLFYSVGIGQISSEVPQNLSASRPQDRQFILSSKKLLLSDSGFYLCAWSHRGGYEQYFGPGTRLTVT.

There are a few counts of this clonotype. The chain recombines TRBV4-3 with TRBJ1-6; D is perhaps TRBD1 (5 bases). The CDR3 sequence is 15 residues long. Germline CDR1 reads LGHNA; CDR2 reads YSLEER. Trimming left V 0 bases short and J 9 bases short, with 12 bases between. The chain's CDR3 is CASSQDSGPFSPLHF. For the CDR3, the DNA is TGCGCCAGCAGCCAAGATTCGGGACCTTTTTCACCCCTCCACTTT.

CDR3 in amino acids: CASTTVRSGANVLTF. The CDR3 DNA sequence: TGTGCCAGCACTACAGTCCGCTCTGGGGCCAACGTCCTGACTTTC. The chain couples TRBV2 to TRBJ2-6; the D is unclear. CDR3 length: 15 residues. CDR1 and CDR2 (germline): SNHLY, FYNNEI. The V gene lost 7 bases and the J gene lost 0 bases, with 10 bases spanning the gap. Based on the CDR3 plus reference TRBV2 and TRBJ2-6, the full variable domain is EPEVTQTPSHQVTQMGQEVILRCVPISNHLYFYWYRQILGQKVEFLVSFYNNEISEKSEIFDDQFSVERPDGSNFTLKIRSTKLEDSAMYFCASTTVRSGANVLTFGAGSRLTVL.

This clonotype was observed a handful of times. V is TRBV9 and J is TRBJ1-6; no definite D call. This CDR3 region has 17 residues. Germline V gives CDR1 SGDLS, CDR2 YYNGEE. V lost 1 base to trimming and J lost 0 bases, with 11 bases between them. CDR3 loop: CASSVRPDDSYNSPLHF. DNA for the CDR3: TGTGCCAGCAGCGTAAGGCCGGATGACTCCTATAATTCACCCCTCCACTTT.

This chain uses TRBV5-1 with TRBJ1-1; 10 bases align to TRBD1. Germline V gene data show CDR1 as SGHRS and CDR2 as YFSETQ. J was trimmed by 0 bases and V by 3 bases; bases with no gene match: 5. CDR3 length equals 16 residues. CDR3 DNA: TGCGCCAGCAGCTCCGGGACAGGGGCGATGAACACTGAAGCTTTCTTT. It translates to CASSSGTGAMNTEAFF. Using reference TRBV5-1 and TRBJ1-1 for the parts outside the CDR3, the full variable domain is KAGVTQTPRYLIKTRGQQVTLSCSPISGHRSVSWYQQTPGQGLQFLFEYFSETQRNKGNFPGRFSGRQFSNSRSEMNVSTLELGDSALYLCASSSGTGAMNTEAFFGQGTRLTVV.

This clonotype showed up just a few times. The chain employs TRBV15 and TRBJ2-7; the D is unclear. Trimming took off 0 bases at V and 2 bases at J, with 8 bases between the two ends. CDR3 length equals 14 residues. Per the germline V gene, CDR1 is LNHNV and CDR2 is YYDKDF (reference sequence). DNA for the CDR3: TGTGCCACCAGCAGAGAAAGAGTTCCCTACGAGCAGTACTTC. This gives the protein CATSRERVPYEQYF.

This clonotype has only a few counts. The chain employs TRBV6-1 and TRBJ1-1; 8 bases are a match to TRBD1. Germline V gene lookup returns CDR1 MNHNS and CDR2 SASEGT. There are 16 residues in the CDR3. Trimming at V came to 7 bases and at J to 3 bases, leaving 13 bases not matched to a gene. As DNA, the CDR3 is TGTGCCAGCACCAAAAGTCGTCAGGGGGCAGACACTGAAGCTTTCTTT. Its protein product is CASTKSRQGADTEAFF.

The chain links TRBV7-6 to TRBJ1-2; D might be TRBD1 (5 bases). With 5 bases removed from V and 2 bases from J, the gap between germline ends came to 12 bases. There are 14 residues in the CDR3. Germline CDR1 and CDR2: SGHVS and FNYEAQ. CDR3 sequence reads: CASSPHEGNYGYTF. The CDR3 DNA follows: TGTGCCAGCAGCCCCCATGAGGGGAACTATGGCTACACCTTC.

J is TRBJ2-7 and V is TRBV14, with TRBD1 matching 10 bases. The CDR3 has 16 residues. Trimming at V came to 4 bases and at J to 6 bases, leaving 12 bases not matched to a gene. Looked up from germline, CDR1 is SGHDN and CDR2 is FVKESK. CDR3 region: CASSPLGQGVLSEQYF. CDR3 nucleotide sequence: TGTGCCAGCAGCCCGTTAGGACAGGGGGTACTTAGCGAGCAGTACTTC.

This rearrangement joins TRBV20-1 to TRBJ2-1, with D possibly TRBD1 on 6 matching bases. The CDR3 totals 16 residues. Trimming left V 6 bases short and J 0 bases short, with 18 bases between. CDR1 DFQATT and CDR2 SNEGSKA come from the germline V gene (reference sequence). The DNA for the CDR3 is TGCAGTGCGCGTTGGACCGGACAGCGCTCCTACAATGAGCAGTTCTTC. Translation gives CSARWTGQRSYNEQFF.

This clonotype was counted only a few times. This chain uses TRBV7-2 with TRBJ2-1; possibly TRBD2 for D (5 bases). The V gene lost 3 bases and the J gene lost 12 bases, with 9 bases spanning the gap. This CDR3 has 11 amino acids. CDR1 SGHTA and CDR2 FQGNSA come from the germline V gene. CDR3 DNA: TGTGCCAGCAGCTTGGGAGACGCGCAGTTCTTC. This sequence encodes CASSLGDAQFF.

The chain joins TRBV5-4 to TRBJ2-1, with 11 bases aligning to TRBD2. The CDR3 has 14 residues. Trimming at V came to 10 bases and at J to 6 bases, leaving 9 bases not matched to a gene. Germline V CDR1 and CDR2: SGHNT, YYREEE (reference sequence). CDR3 in DNA: TGTGCCGATGGGGGACTAGCGGCCCTCAATGAGCAGTTCTTC. Its translation: CADGGLAALNEQFF.

This clonotype was seen a few times. The chain links TRBV12-3 or TRBV12-4 to TRBJ1-5; TRBD1 is a possible D gene (5 bases). Deletions cut 8 bases from V and 4 bases from J, with 12 bases between. The CDR3 extends over 13 amino acids. The CDR3 reads CASRARANQPQHF. The CDR3 DNA follows: TGTGCCAGCCGGGCCAGGGCAAATCAGCCCCAGCATTTT.

This clonotype occurred a few times. The chain carries TRBV20-1 and TRBJ2-5, with a possible D match to TRBD1 (5 bases). Germline V gives CDR1 DFQATT, CDR2 SNEGSKA (reference sequence). CDR3 length: 15 residues. Trimming removed 3 bases from V and 5 bases from J, with 19 bases in between. In nucleotides, the CDR3 is TGCAGTGCTAGCCCCAGGGCTGTTATATCGGAGACCCAGTACTTC. Its translation: CSASPRAVISETQYF.

This clonotype was seen more than once but under ten times. The V gene is TRBV3-1, the J gene TRBJ2-7; D remains unclear. Germline V gene data show CDR1 as LGHDT and CDR2 as YNNKEL (reference sequence). The germline V and J ends were trimmed by 1 base and 2 bases, with 12 bases remaining between them. This CDR3 spans 15 amino acids. For the CDR3, the DNA is TGTGCCAGCAGCCAAGGTCCCGTTACCCCCTACGAGCAGTACTTC. It yields the protein CASSQGPVTPYEQYF.

At least ten counts were recorded for this clonotype. The chain combines TRBV30 with TRBJ1-2; no definite D call. This CDR3 is 12 amino acids long. V lost 3 bases, J lost 6 bases, and 11 bases lay in between. Per the germline V gene, CDR1 is GTSNPN and CDR2 is SVGIG (reference sequence). CDR3 nucleotide sequence: TGTGCCTGGAGACAGCTAAGCCATGGCTACACCTTC. The encoded protein is CAWRQLSHGYTF.

Only a few counts were recorded for this clonotype. The CDR3 is CASSYRTGDQPQHF. DNA for the CDR3: TGCGCCAGCAGCTATCGGACAGGGGATCAGCCCCAGCATTTT. The chain uses TRBV5-1 and TRBJ1-5; TRBD1 matches at 9 bases. V lost 3 bases and J lost 5; bases outside the gene matches: 3. Germline-derived CDR1 and CDR2 are SGHRS and YFSETQ. This CDR3 has 14 amino acids.

This clonotype came up many times. V is TRBV5-1 and J is TRBJ1-6, with no clear D. V lost 0 bases and J lost 7, with 8 bases in between. The V gene's germline CDR1 is SGHRS and CDR2 YFSETQ. The CDR3 consists of 14 residues. CDR3 DNA: TGCGCCAGCAGCTTGGTCCTGTTGAATTCACCCCTCCACTTT. Encoded protein: CASSLVLLNSPLHF. Filled out from reference TRBV5-1 and TRBJ1-6, the complete variable domain reads KAGVTQTPRYLIKTRGQQVTLSCSPISGHRSVSWYQQTPGQGLQFLFEYFSETQRNKGNFPGRFSGRQFSNSRSEMNVSTLELGDSALYLCASSLVLLNSPLHFGNGTRLTVT.

The chain joins TRBV20-1 to TRBJ1-2; TRBD1 agrees at 9 bases. This CDR3 is built from 13 residues. CDR1 and CDR2 (germline): DFQATT, SNEGSKA (reference sequence). Germline trimming cut 6 bases from V and 7 bases from J; bases unmatched to any gene: 9. The CDR3 spells CSAQKGQGVGYTF. The DNA for the CDR3 is TGCAGTGCCCAGAAGGGACAGGGAGTTGGCTACACCTTC.

The sample holds a few counts of this clonotype. The chain carries TRBV29-1 and TRBJ1-2; D is unresolved. The V gene's germline CDR1 is SQVTM and CDR2 ANQGSEA. The CDR3 consists of 13 residues. V was pared by 6 bases and J by 1 base, with 12 bases between. The CDR3 coding sequence is TGCAGCGTCGCTATTGGGATTAACTATGGCTACACCTTC. As protein: CSVAIGINYGYTF.

This clonotype was seen more than once but under ten times. CDR3 sequence: CASSPAWDEKEFF. In DNA, the CDR3 is TGTGCCAGCAGTCCCGCTTGGGACGAAAAAGAGTTCTTC. The V and J genes are TRBV6-1 and TRBJ2-1, with D tentatively TRBD1 or TRBD2 (5 bases each). Trimming stripped 5 bases from V and 14 bases from J, with 19 bases between. The germline gives CDR1 MNHNS, CDR2 SASEGT. The CDR3 is 13 amino acids.

This chain links TRBV9 with TRBJ1-5; a weak D match, TRBD1 (6 bases). The CDR3 has 14 residues. Germline values: CDR1 SGDLS, CDR2 YYNGEE. The CDR3 DNA reads as TGTGCTTCGGGGGCACATTATAGCAATCAGCCCCAGCATTTT. Amino acids: CASGAHYSNQPQHF.

This clonotype was seen many times. The CDR3 spells CASSSGHANTEAFF. Written as DNA, the CDR3 is TGTGCCAGCAGTTCCGGACACGCGAACACTGAAGCTTTCTTT. The chain employs TRBV2 and TRBJ1-1; D might be TRBD1 (5 bases). The CDR3 loop spans 14 amino acids. V gave up 5 bases and J gave up 1 base, with 11 bases separating them. The germline V gene has CDR1 SNHLY and CDR2 FYNNEI. Using reference TRBV2 and TRBJ1-1 for the parts outside the CDR3, the full variable domain is EPEVTQTPSHQVTQMGQEVILRCVPISNHLYFYWYRQILGQKVEFLVSFYNNEISEKSEIFDDQFSVERPDGSNFTLKIRSTKLEDSAMYFCASSSGHANTEAFFGQGTRLTVV.

This chain connects TRBV10-3 to TRBJ1-2; D gene uncertain. With 3 bases removed from V and 6 bases from J, the gap between germline ends came to 11 bases. Germline lookup yields CDR1 ENHRY and CDR2 SYGVKD. The CDR3 is 13 residues long. For the CDR3, the DNA is TGTGCCATCAGTGAAATCCAGGTCGATGGCTACACCTTC. Translating it yields CAISEIQVDGYTF.